Below, 13 T cell receptor beta chains from the same sample are listed, as sequenced in a study of cytomegalovirus exposure and HLA in healthy donors. The PCR used 60 Vbeta and 13 Jbeta primers. Repertoires were generated with immunoSEQ multiplex PCR, while TCRdb's copy carries only in-frame clones and drops some. The sample carries 100,000 to 150,000 clones, roughly 80% recorded once. Sequencing input: PBMCs. These receptor sequences come from a male donor in good health and CMV-seronegative.

In regard to this clone: Other DNA sequences of this sample code for an identical CDR3. This chain connects TRBV7-8 to TRBJ2-7; 13 nucleotides match TRBD2. CDR3 length: 17 residues. Unmatched junction bases numbered 5, after V lost 3 bases and J lost 0 bases. Germline loops: CDR1 SGHVS, CDR2 FQNEAQ. CDR3 sequence (DNA): TGTGCCAGCAGCTTCGGACTAGCGGGAGCTGTCTCCTACGAGCAGTACTTC. Its translation is CASSFGLAGAVSYEQYF.

The chain joins TRBV5-4 to TRBJ2-1; TRBD1 might be the D (5 bases). Trimming took 0 bases from V and 9 from J, leaving 7 bases between them. This CDR3 is 12 amino acids long. Germline CDR1 and CDR2: SGHNT and YYREEE (reference sequence). CDR3 sequence reads: CASSLERGEQFF. As DNA, the CDR3 is TGTGCCAGCAGCTTGGAAAGGGGTGAGCAGTTCTTC.

This chain joins TRBV27 and TRBJ1-2; possible D gene TRBD1, 6 bases. Germline V CDR1 and CDR2: MNHEY, SMNVEV (reference sequence). V was pared by 6 bases and J by 1 base, with 15 bases between. There are 15 residues in the CDR3. The DNA for the CDR3 is TGTGCCAGCAGCGCGAAAGGGGGATTTAACTATGGCTACACCTTC. Translated, it gives CASSAKGGFNYGYTF.

The J gene is TRBJ2-7, the V gene TRBV11-2; a weak D match, TRBD1 (7 bases). There are 14 residues in the CDR3. V dropped 6 bases and J dropped 4 bases, with 16 bases sitting between them. The V gene's germline CDR1 is SGHAT and CDR2 FQNNGV. The CDR3 reads CASRTGTSVYEQYF. The CDR3 DNA sequence: TGTGCCAGCAGGACAGGGACTTCGGTTTACGAGCAGTACTTC.

The chain recombines TRBV27 with TRBJ2-5; D possibly corresponds to TRBD2 (5 bases). CDR3 length: 15 residues. The germline V gene has CDR1 MNHEY and CDR2 SMNVEV (reference sequence). Trimming left V 0 bases short and J 4 bases short, with 12 bases between. CDR3 coding DNA: TGTGCCAGCAGTTTATCGCGGGTGCAGGTAGAGACCCAGTACTTC. Its translation: CASSLSRVQVETQYF.

This chain links TRBV28 with TRBJ1-1; 7 positions agree with TRBD1. Looked up from germline, CDR1 is MDHEN and CDR2 is SYDVKM. The CDR3 extends over 13 amino acids. Trimming took 6 bases from V and 8 from J; bases not matched to a gene: 9. The CDR3 loop is CASSHPDRVEAFF. CDR3 sequence (DNA): TGTGCCAGCAGCCACCCCGACAGGGTCGAAGCTTTCTTT.

The V call is TRBV28, the J call TRBJ1-2, with D perhaps TRBD1 (6 bases). Germline CDR1 reads MDHEN; CDR2 reads SYDVKM. The CDR3 runs to 14 residues. V was clipped by 5 bases and J by 4 bases, with 14 bases between them. The CDR3 DNA reads TGTGCCAGCAGTCCGGGGGGCGGGAGCTATGGCTACACCTTC. Encoded protein: CASSPGGGSYGYTF.

The chain uses TRBV7-3 and TRBJ2-2, with 7 bases identical to TRBD1. Germline V gene data show CDR1 as SGHTA and CDR2 as FQGTGA. The CDR3 sequence is 16 residues long. The ends lost 5 bases at V and 3 bases at J; junction bases unmatched: 9. CDR3 residues: CASSPTRDSHTGELFF. The CDR3 bases are TGTGCCAGCAGCCCTACAAGGGACAGTCACACCGGGGAGCTGTTTTTT.

This rearrangement joins TRBV5-1 to TRBJ2-7; TRBD2 aligns across 15 bases. The V gene's germline CDR1 is SGHRS and CDR2 YFSETQ. The CDR3 totals 17 residues. The trim removed 4 bases at V and 4 bases at J, leaving 9 bases unmatched. CDR3 loop: CASSTLGLAGGPYEQYF. The CDR3, as DNA: TGCGCCAGCAGCACCTTAGGACTAGCGGGAGGGCCGTACGAGCAGTACTTC.

V is TRBV30 and J is TRBJ2-2, with D possibly matching TRBD1 (6 bases). V lost 0 bases and J lost 3, with 11 bases in between. CDR3 size: 15 residues. Germline V gives CDR1 GTSNPN, CDR2 SVGIG (reference sequence). The CDR3 DNA is TGTGCCTGGAGTGTAGTACAGGGCCACACCGGGGAGCTGTTTTTT. It encodes CAWSVVQGHTGELFF.

This clone appeared a few times. The rearrangement links TRBV6-1 to TRBJ1-6; 8 bases agree with TRBD1. Germline V gene lookup returns CDR1 MNHNS and CDR2 SASEGT. This CDR3 comprises 16 residues. V dropped 0 bases and J dropped 6; count of bases not matched to a gene: 4. CDR3 DNA: TGTGCCAGCAGTGAAGCGGAAGGACAGGGTAATTCACCCCTCCACTTT. Its translation is CASSEAEGQGNSPLHF.

J is TRBJ2-5 and V is TRBV18, with 8 nucleotides matching TRBD2. Germline assignment: CDR1 KGHSH and CDR2 LQKENI. CDR3 size: 15 residues. V shed 0 bases and J 3 bases; nucleotides not matched to a gene: 3. CDR3 region: CASSPPGGAKETQYF. The CDR3 coding sequence is TGTGCCAGCTCACCACCCGGGGGGGCGAAAGAGACCCAGTACTTC.

This chain connects TRBV27 to TRBJ1-1, with D uncertain. There are 13 residues in the CDR3. Germline CDR1 MNHEY, CDR2 SMNVEV (reference sequence). Trimming took off 6 bases at V and 1 base at J, with 9 bases between the two ends. Here the CDR3 reads CASRPSGNTEAFF. The CDR3 nucleotides are TGTGCCAGCAGGCCTAGCGGGAACACTGAAGCTTTCTTT.